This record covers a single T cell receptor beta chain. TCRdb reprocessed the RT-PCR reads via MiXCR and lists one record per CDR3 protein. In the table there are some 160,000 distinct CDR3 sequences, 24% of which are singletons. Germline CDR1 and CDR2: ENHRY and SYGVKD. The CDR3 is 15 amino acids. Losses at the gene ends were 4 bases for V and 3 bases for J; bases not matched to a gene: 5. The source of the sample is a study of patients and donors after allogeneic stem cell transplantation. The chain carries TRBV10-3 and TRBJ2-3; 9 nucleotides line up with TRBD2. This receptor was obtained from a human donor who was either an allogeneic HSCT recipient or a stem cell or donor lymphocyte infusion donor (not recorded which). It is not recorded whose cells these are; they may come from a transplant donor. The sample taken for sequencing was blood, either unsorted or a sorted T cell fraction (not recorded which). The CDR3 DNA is TGTGCCATCAGTGGCGCGGGGGGGGAGACAGATACGCAGTATTTT. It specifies CAISGAGGETDTQYF.